This T cell receptor beta chain stems from a study of T cell responses to AZD1222 COVID-19 vaccine. On the study more broadly: Recipients boosted at about 4 weeks or about 12 weeks are pooled. The study's findings and limits: There were repertoire samples only from the period after the peak T cell response. Baseline seropositives among AZD1222 recipients totaled only five to seven.

Assay used: immunoSEQ multiplex PCR; TCRdb lists only in-frame clones, some missing. This sample has about 140,000 clones; approximately 89% occur once, and the top ten carry approximately 4.5%. Looked up from germline, CDR1 is MDHEN and CDR2 is SYDVKM. Trimming shortened V by 2 bases and J by 5 bases, and 9 bases separated the two germline ends. This CDR3 comprises 13 residues. The sample holds one count of this clone. Antigen: not known. The chain joins TRBV28 to TRBJ1-1; D remains ambiguous. The input for sequencing was peripheral blood, taken on day 0 of AZD1222 vaccination. The sequence was obtained from an adult in good health. The CDR3 sequence is CASSLRQLTEAFF. DNA for the CDR3: TGTGCCAGCAGTTTAAGACAATTGACTGAAGCTTTCTTT. Variable domain in full (rest from reference TRBV28 and TRBJ1-1): DVKVTQSSRYLVKRTGEKVFLECVQDMDHENMFWYRQDPGLGLRLIYFSYDVKMKEKGDIPEGYSVSREKKERFSLILESASTNQTSMYLCASSLRQLTEAFFGQGTRLTVV.